What follows describes a single TCR beta chain. Its target is not known. The sample originates from a study of OX40 agonist ivuxolimab in advanced cancers. Across the whole study: Aged 23 to 79 with a mean of roughly 63 years, they were 82.7% male.

Trimming removed 7 bases from V and 0 bases from J, with 5 bases in between. From germline, CDR1 is MDHEN and CDR2 SYDVKM. This CDR3 comprises 12 residues. Study observations and caveats: Expanded clones were, on average, more numerous among CD8+ T cells than CD4+.

The assay was immunoSEQ multiplex PCR, and TCRdb's table has in-frame clones only and misses some. The data hold 70,000 or so clones, with about nine tenths observed a single time. Blood samples were obtained at baseline, cycle 4 day 1, and cycle 7 day 1. The source of this sequence is an adult with an advanced solid tumor such as melanoma, head and neck, liver or kidney cancer. Sample: CD4+ or CD8+ T cells sorted from blood, taken in a trial of the OX40 agonist ivuxolimab. The V and J genes are TRBV28 and TRBJ2-3; no definite D call. CDR3 residues: CASKVSTDTQYF. DNA of the CDR3: TGTGCCAGCAAGGTTAGCACAGATACGCAGTATTTT.